This TCR beta chain appears in the sequencing data of a study of early T cells in non-severe SARS-CoV-2 infection. Study details: Unsorted whole blood bulk RNA was sequenced, with unpaired chains.

The protocol attached unique molecular identifiers to individual cDNA molecules. TCRdb used MiXCR to reprocess the 5' RACE reads, holding one entry per CDR3 protein. The sample lists tens of thousands of distinct CDR3 sequences, under 8% occurring once. The study's findings and limits: Anti-spike CD8 responses were favored by VDJdb matching, which missed private and CD4 specificities.

This clonotype was seen repeatedly, ten times or more. As yet, its antigen is unknown. CDR1 and CDR2 from the germline V gene are SGHTA and FQGNSA. The CDR3 sequence is 15 residues long. Trimming removed 3 bases from V and 1 base from J, with 10 bases in between. This chain joins TRBV7-2 and TRBJ1-5; D is perhaps TRBD1 (5 bases). The specimen comprised whole blood, sampled at baseline. This clonotype was sampled from an adult who was a healthcare worker with PCR-confirmed SARS-CoV-2 infection or an uninfected control (not recorded which). This chain's CDR3 is CASSLSRGSNQPQHF. The DNA for the CDR3 is TGTGCCAGCAGCTTGAGCCGGGGGAGCAATCAGCCCCAGCATTTT.